This TCR beta chain was sequenced during a study of cytomegalovirus exposure and HLA in healthy donors. Study-wide results and caveats: Fewer N-insertions (relative to the roughly 660-donor mean) were reportedly seen in an Asian-associated ancestry cluster in a later analysis. Accurate prediction of most subjects' HLA-A and HLA-B alleles from TCR beta sequences was reported. Across donors, presence/absence analyses took sequencing depth to be roughly uniform. The likely explanation for a cluster of highly shared sequence variants was sequencing artifact.

The table lists this clone with a count of one. What it binds is unknown. The CDR3 sequence is 13 residues long. CDR1 SGHTA and CDR2 FQGNSA come from the germline V gene. V lost 5 bases to trimming and J lost 12 bases, with 20 bases between them. Researchers ran the PCR with 60 Vbeta and 13 Jbeta primers. The repertoire was sequenced with immunoSEQ multiplex PCR; TCRdb's copy has only in-frame clones and lacks some. The sample includes about 100,000 clones, over 60% of them seen just once. This chain joins TRBV7-2 and TRBJ2-7; D might be TRBD1 (6 bases). Sequences were obtained from PBMCs. This receptor was taken from a male donor in good health and CMV-seropositive. CDR3 nucleotides: TGTGCCAGCAGCCCCGGAAGGGGGTACCGCGGGTACTTC. This sequence encodes CASSPGRGYRGYF.